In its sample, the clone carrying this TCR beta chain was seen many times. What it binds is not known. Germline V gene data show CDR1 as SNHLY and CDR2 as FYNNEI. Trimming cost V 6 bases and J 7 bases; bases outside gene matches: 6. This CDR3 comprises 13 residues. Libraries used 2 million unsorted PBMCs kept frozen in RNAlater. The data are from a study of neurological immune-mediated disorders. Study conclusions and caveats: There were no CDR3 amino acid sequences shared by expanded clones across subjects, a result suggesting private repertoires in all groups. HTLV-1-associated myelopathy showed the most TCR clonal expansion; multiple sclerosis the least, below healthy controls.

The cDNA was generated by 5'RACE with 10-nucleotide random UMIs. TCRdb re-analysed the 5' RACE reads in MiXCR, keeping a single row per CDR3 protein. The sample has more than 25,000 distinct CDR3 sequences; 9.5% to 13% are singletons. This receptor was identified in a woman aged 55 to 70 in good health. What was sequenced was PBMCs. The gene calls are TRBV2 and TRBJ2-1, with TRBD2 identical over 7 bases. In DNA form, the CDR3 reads TGTGCCAGCAGATTCGGGGAGGGGAATGAGCAGTTCTTC. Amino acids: CASRFGEGNEQFF. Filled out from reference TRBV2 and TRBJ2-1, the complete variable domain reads EPEVTQTPSHQVTQMGQEVILRCVPISNHLYFYWYRQILGQKVEFLVSFYNNEISEKSEIFDDQFSVERPDGSNFTLKIRSTKLEDSAMYFCASRFGEGNEQFFGPGTRLTVL.